This T cell receptor (beta chain) was recorded in a study of blood T cell repertoires in COVID-19. This clone was seen only a few times. V was cut by 2 bases and J by 7 bases, with 8 bases left in between. CDR1 and CDR2 (germline): MNHEY, SMNVEV (reference sequence). This CDR3 spans 12 amino acids. Some clones are missing from TCRdb's copy, which holds only in-frame ones; the method was immunoSEQ multiplex PCR. The data contain approximately 79,000 clones, about 89% of them singletons. The rearrangement uses TRBV27 and TRBJ1-2; no firm D call. The source of this sequence is a man between 60 and 75 years old with acute or convalescent COVID-19. Sequenced sample: peripheral blood. CDR3 sequence reads: CASSLRSAGYTF. The CDR3 nucleotides read TGTGCCAGCAGTTTAAGGAGTGCTGGCTACACCTTC.